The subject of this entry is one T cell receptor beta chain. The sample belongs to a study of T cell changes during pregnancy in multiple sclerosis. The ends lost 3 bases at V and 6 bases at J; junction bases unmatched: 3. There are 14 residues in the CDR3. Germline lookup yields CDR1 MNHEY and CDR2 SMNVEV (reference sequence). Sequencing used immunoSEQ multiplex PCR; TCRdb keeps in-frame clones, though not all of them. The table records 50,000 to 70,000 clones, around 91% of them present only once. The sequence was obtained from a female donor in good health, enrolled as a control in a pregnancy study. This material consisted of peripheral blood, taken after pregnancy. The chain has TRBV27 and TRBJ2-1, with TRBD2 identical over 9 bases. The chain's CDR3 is CASSFASGANEQFF. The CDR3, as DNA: TGTGCCAGCAGTTTTGCTAGCGGGGCCAATGAGCAGTTCTTC.